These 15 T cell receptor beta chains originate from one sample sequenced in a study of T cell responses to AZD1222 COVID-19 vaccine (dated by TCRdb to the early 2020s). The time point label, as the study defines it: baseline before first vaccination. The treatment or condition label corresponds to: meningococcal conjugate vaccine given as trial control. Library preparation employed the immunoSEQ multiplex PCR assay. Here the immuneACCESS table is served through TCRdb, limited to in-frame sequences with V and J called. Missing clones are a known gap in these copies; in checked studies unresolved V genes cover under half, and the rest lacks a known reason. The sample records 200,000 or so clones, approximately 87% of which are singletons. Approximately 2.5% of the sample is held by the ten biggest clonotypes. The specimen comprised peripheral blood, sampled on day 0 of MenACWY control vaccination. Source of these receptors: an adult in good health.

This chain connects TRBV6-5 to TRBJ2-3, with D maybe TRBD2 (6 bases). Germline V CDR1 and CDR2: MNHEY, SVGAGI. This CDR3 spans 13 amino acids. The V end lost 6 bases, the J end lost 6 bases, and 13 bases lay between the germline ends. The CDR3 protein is CASSIRGSDTQYF. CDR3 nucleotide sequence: TGTGCCAGCAGCATCCGGGGGTCTGATACGCAGTATTTT.

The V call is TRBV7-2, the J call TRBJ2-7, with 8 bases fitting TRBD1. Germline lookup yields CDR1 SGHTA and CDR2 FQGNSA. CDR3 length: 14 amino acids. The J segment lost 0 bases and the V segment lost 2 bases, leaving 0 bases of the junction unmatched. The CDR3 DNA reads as TGTGCCAGCAGCTTAACAGGGGGCTCCTACGAGCAGTACTTC. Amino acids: CASSLTGGSYEQYF.

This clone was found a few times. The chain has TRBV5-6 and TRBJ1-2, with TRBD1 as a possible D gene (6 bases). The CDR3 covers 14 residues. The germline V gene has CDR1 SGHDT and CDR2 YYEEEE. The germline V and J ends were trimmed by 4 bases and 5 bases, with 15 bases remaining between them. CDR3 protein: CASSPGRGLYGYTF. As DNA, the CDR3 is TGTGCCAGCAGCCCTGGTCGGGGGCTATATGGCTACACCTTC.

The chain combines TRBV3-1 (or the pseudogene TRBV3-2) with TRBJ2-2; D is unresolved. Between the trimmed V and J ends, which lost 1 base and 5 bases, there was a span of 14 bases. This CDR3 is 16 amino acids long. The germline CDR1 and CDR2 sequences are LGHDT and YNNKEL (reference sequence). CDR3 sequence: CASSQAGFWGTGELFF. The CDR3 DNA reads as TGTGCCAGCAGCCAAGCAGGCTTCTGGGGAACCGGGGAGCTGTTTTTT.

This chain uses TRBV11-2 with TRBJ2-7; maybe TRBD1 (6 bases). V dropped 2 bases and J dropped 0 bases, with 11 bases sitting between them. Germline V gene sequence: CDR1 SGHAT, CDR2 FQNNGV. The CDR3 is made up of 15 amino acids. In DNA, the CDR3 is TGTGCCAGCAGCTTAACCGTGGGGGCCTCCTACGAGCAGTACTTC. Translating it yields CASSLTVGASYEQYF.

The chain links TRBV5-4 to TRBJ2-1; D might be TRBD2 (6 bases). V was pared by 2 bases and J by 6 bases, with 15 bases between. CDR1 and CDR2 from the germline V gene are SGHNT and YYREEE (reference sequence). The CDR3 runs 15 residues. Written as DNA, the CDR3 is TGTGCCAGCAGCTTATTGGAGGGCAGCCGCAATGAGCAGTTCTTC. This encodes CASSLLEGSRNEQFF. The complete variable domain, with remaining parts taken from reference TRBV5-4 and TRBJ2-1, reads ETGVTQSPTHLIKTRGQQVTLRCSSQSGHNTVSWYQQALGQGPQFIFQYYREEENGRGNFPPRFSGLQFPNYSSELNVNALELDDSALYLCASSLLEGSRNEQFFGPGTRLTVL.

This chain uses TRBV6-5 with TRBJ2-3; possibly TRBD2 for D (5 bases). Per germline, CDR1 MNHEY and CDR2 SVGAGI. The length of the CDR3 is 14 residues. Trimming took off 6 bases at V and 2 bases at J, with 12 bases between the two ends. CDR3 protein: CASRSGYPTDTQYF. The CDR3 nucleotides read TGTGCCAGCAGGAGCGGATATCCCACAGATACGCAGTATTTT.

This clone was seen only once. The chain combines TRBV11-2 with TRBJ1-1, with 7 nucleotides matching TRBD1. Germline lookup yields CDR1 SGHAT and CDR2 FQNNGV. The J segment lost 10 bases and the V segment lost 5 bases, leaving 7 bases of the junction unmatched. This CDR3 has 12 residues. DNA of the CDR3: TGTGCCAGCAGCGACTCAGGGGGACGAGCTTTCTTT. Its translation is CASSDSGGRAFF.

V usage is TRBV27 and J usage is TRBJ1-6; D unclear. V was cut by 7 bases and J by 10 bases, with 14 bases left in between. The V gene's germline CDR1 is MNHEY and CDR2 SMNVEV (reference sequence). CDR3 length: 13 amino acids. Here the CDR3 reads CASIAPGGSPLHF. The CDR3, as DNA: TGTGCCAGCATAGCCCCAGGCGGATCACCCCTCCACTTT.

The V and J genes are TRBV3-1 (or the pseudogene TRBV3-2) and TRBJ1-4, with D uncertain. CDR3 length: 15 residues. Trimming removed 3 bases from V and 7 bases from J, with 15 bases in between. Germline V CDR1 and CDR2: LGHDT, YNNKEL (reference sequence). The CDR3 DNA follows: TGTGCCAGCAGCCAGACCGGACTAGGTCCTGAAAAACTGTTTTTT. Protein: CASSQTGLGPEKLFF.

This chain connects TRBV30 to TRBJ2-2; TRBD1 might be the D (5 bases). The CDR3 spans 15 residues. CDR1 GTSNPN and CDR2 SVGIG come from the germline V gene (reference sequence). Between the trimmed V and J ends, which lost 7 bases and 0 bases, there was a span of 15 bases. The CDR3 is CASTGDSSNTGELFF. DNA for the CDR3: TGTGCCTCCACCGGCGACAGCTCGAACACCGGGGAGCTGTTTTTT.

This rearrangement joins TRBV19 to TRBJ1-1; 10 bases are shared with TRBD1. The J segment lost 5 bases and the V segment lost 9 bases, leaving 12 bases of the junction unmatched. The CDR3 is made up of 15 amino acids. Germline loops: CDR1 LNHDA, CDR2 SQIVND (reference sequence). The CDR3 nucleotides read TGTGCCAGCCCCAGACAGGGGGCAAGTAGGACTGAAGCTTTCTTT. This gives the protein CASPRQGASRTEAFF.

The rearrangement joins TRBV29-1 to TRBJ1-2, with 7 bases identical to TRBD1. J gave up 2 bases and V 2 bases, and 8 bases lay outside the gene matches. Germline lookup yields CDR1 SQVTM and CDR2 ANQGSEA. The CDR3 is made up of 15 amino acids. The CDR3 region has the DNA TGCAGCGTTGAATGGCGCACGGGACAGAACTATGGCTACACCTTC. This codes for CSVEWRTGQNYGYTF.

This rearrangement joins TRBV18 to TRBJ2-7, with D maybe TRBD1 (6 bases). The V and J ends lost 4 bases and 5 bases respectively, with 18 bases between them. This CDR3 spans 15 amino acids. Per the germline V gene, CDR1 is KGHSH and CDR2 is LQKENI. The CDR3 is CASSLGTSPGDEQYF. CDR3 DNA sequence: TGTGCCAGCTCACTAGGGACATCCCCTGGGGACGAGCAGTACTTC.

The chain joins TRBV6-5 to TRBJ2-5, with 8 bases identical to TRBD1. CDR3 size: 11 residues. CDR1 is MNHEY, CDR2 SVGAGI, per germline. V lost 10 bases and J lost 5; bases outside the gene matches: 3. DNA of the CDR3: TGTGCCATTGGACAGGGCGAGACCCAGTACTTC. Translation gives CAIGQGETQYF.